This record covers a single T cell receptor beta chain. Its antigen remains undetermined. No quality values exist for individual bases; no much larger clone is one base distant. These data come from a study of spatial heterogeneity in lung cancer (dated by TCRdb to the late 2010s). Some background on the complete study: Donors were about 70 patients with early-stage, untreated non-small cell lung cancer from the lung TRACERx cohort. At surgery, some 200 tumor regions, fewer than 85 matched nontumor lung samples and some 54 PBMC samples were TCR-sequenced for both alpha and beta chains. Follow-up PBMC samples were sequenced whenever available, with a median time to follow-up of around 24 months after resection. In the raw uncorrected reads, each unique combination of TCR and UMI appeared more than ten times on average. In non-small cell lung cancer, the study quantitatively compared TCR alpha and beta repertoires across several tumor regions, matched nontumor lung, and blood. Nonsynonymous mutation counts, determined by whole-exome sequencing of tumor tissue, were related to features of the TCR repertoire. Beta-chain transcripts were consistently detected in greater numbers than alpha-chain transcripts, which likely reflects a higher abundance of beta-chain transcripts.

Library creation used 5' RACE. Sequenced using a NextSeq 500. To allow correction of PCR and sequencing errors, the TCR library protocol tagged every TCR cDNA molecule with a unique molecular identifier. In the source study's methods: Decombinator tools were used for TCR identification, UMI-based error correction and CDR3 extraction. Expanded TCRs were defined as those above a frequency of 2 per 1,000, corresponding to the top 1% of the tumor frequency distribution. Rényi diversity was computed with the R vegan package after subsampling each repertoire 100 times to 5,000 TCRs. To build CDR3 similarity networks, amino acid triplet string-kernel similarity was used, and CDR3s were connected when their pairwise similarity was above 0.82. Clones were called with MiXCR by TCRdb after fastp trimmed the public reads at Q25, and only in-frame beta chains were retained. Rows with a matching CDR3 protein are joined into one entry that keeps the most common DNA and genes. What appears here as the V and J calls and clone size reflects TCRdb's work, not the paper's. The sample table holds about 43,000 distinct CDR3 sequences, of which 20% to 25% were seen once. In total, the top ten clones hold about 7% of the sample.

The sample's time point label is to be understood as: blood at routine non-recurrence follow-up after resection. For TCR sequencing, whole RNA was extracted from tumor and nontumor lung tissue, or from cryopreserved PBMC samples, and no cell sorting was done. A patient was chosen for TCR sequencing only when enough RNA was available from at least two tumor regions. Measured from the cysteine to the phenylalanine, the CDR3 is 14 residues long. Here the CDR3 DNA is all that survives: 42 bases in frame from base 1. Trimming takes 5 bases from V and 4 bases from J, and the germline ends sit 12 bases apart. The germline V gene yields SGHTA for CDR1 and FQGNSA for CDR2. The investigation overall reported the following: Ubiquitous expanded tumor TCRs showed up in blood more often at tumor resection than at routine follow-up. Only approximately 13 patients were included in the comparisons of baseline and follow-up blood repertoires. Additional single-cell paired TCR alpha and beta sequencing was considered necessary to confirm, at a functional level, the hypothesis that regional TCRs recognize regional mutations.

Here the sequenced sample was PBMCs, taken at follow-up. This sequence originates from a female donor with early-stage non-small cell lung cancer. The chain joins TRBV7-2 to TRBJ1-3; no D gene is confidently identified. Here is the DNA: TGTGCCAGCAGCCAACGGGCCCCCGGAAACACCATATATTTT. Translated, this is CASSQRAPGNTIYF.